A selection of T cell receptor beta chains follows, all from one sample in a study of T cells in localized non-small cell lung cancer. The assay was immunoSEQ multiplex PCR, and TCRdb's table has in-frame clones only and misses some. The sample lists nearly 15,000 clones, more than 70% seen once, with more than 20% in the top ten. Sequenced here: peripheral blood, sampled before any cancer treatment. The receptors originated from a female donor older than 55 with stage I squamous cell lung carcinoma. Both conserved end residues are part of each CDR3. D genes are given only for firm matches. Size tells how often a clone was seen (once, few, many) or the class of an expanded clone, and some rows leave it out.

d_call: TRBD1; j_call: TRBJ2-1; v_call: TRBV19; clone_size: -; cdr3_nt: TGTGCCAGTAGGAGGACAGGACTGATCTACAATGAGCAGTTCTTC; cdr3_aa: CASRRTGLIYNEQFF
d_call: -; j_call: TRBJ2-2; v_call: TRBV2; clone_size: -; cdr3_nt: TGTGCCAGCACCCTACTTTACCCCGGGGAGCTGTTTTTT; cdr3_aa: CASTLLYPGELFF
d_call: -; j_call: TRBJ2-7; v_call: TRBV20-1; clone_size: -; cdr3_nt: TGCAGTGCTAGGGCCGGCTACGAGCAGTACTTC; cdr3_aa: CSARAGYEQYF
d_call: TRBD1; j_call: TRBJ1-2; v_call: TRBV18; clone_size: -; cdr3_nt: TGTGCCAGCTCACCGACCGGGACAGTGGGCTATGGCTACACCTTC; cdr3_aa: CASSPTGTVGYGYTF
d_call: -; j_call: TRBJ2-7; v_call: TRBV10-2; clone_size: -; cdr3_nt: TGCGCCAGCGGGCCCAGTTACGAGCAGTACTTC; cdr3_aa: CASGPSYEQYF
d_call: TRBD2; j_call: TRBJ2-3; v_call: TRBV5-7; clone_size: -; cdr3_nt: TGTGCCAGCAGTAAAACTAGCGGGGAAAGCACAGATACGCAGTATTTT; cdr3_aa: CASSKTSGESTDTQYF
d_call: -; j_call: TRBJ1-1; v_call: TRBV10-3; clone_size: -; cdr3_nt: TGTGCCATCAGTGACAGGGACACTGAAGCTTTCTTT; cdr3_aa: CAISDRDTEAFF
d_call: TRBD2; j_call: TRBJ2-3; v_call: TRBV7-9; clone_size: -; cdr3_nt: TGTGCCAGCAGCCCCGGGACTAGCGGGAGCACAGATACGCAGTATTTT; cdr3_aa: CASSPGTSGSTDTQYF
d_call: -; j_call: TRBJ2-2; v_call: TRBV9; clone_size: -; cdr3_nt: TGTGCCAGCAGCTCCCGACTGGCCGGGGAGCTGTTTTTT; cdr3_aa: CASSSRLAGELFF
d_call: TRBD2; j_call: TRBJ2-5; v_call: TRBV9; clone_size: once; cdr3_nt: TGTGCCAGCAGCGCGCTAAGCGGGGGAGAGACCCAGTACTTC; cdr3_aa: CASSALSGGETQYF
d_call: -; j_call: TRBJ1-1; v_call: TRBV5-5; clone_size: -; cdr3_nt: TGTGCCAGCAGTGCCCAGGGGACTACTTCTTCTGAAGCTTTCTTT; cdr3_aa: CASSAQGTTSSEAFF
d_call: TRBD2; j_call: TRBJ2-5; v_call: TRBV18; clone_size: -; cdr3_nt: TGTGCCAGCTCCCGCACTAGCGGGGGGGCCGGGGAGACCCAGTACTTC; cdr3_aa: CASSRTSGGAGETQYF
d_call: -; j_call: TRBJ2-5; v_call: TRBV5-4; clone_size: -; cdr3_nt: TGTGCCAGCAGCTCCTCCAGGGTTGGGGAGACCCAGTACTTC; cdr3_aa: CASSSSRVGETQYF
d_call: -; j_call: TRBJ1-2; v_call: TRBV4-1; clone_size: -; cdr3_nt: TGCGCCAGCAGCCAAGATTGGGGGGGACCGCTTACTAACTATGGCTACACCTTC; cdr3_aa: CASSQDWGGPLTNYGYTF
d_call: -; j_call: TRBJ2-1; v_call: TRBV4-2; clone_size: -; cdr3_nt: TGTGCCAGCAGCTCACGACTTAGCTCCTACAATGAGCAGTTCTTC; cdr3_aa: CASSSRLSSYNEQFF
d_call: -; j_call: TRBJ2-1; v_call: TRBV19; clone_size: -; cdr3_nt: TGTGCCAGTAGTACCCCGCCACAGGGCAGTGAGCAGTTCTTC; cdr3_aa: CASSTPPQGSEQFF